The source of this T cell receptor (beta chain) is a study of T cell responses to AZD1222 COVID-19 vaccine. V lost 1 base, J lost 2 bases, and 11 bases lay in between. The CDR3 spans 16 residues. The germline V gene has CDR1 SGHVS and CDR2 FQNEAQ. Data came from immunoSEQ multiplex PCR; TCRdb stores just in-frame clones and leaves some out. The table records approximately 160,000 clones, roughly 93% of them present only once. This clone came up a few times. This clonotype originated in an adult in good health. Material: peripheral blood, obtained on day 0 of AZD1222 vaccination. V and J are TRBV7-8 and TRBJ2-2; D not certain. CDR3 amino acids: CASSLGSRTNTGELFF. In DNA form, the CDR3 reads TGTGCCAGCAGCTTAGGCTCCCGAACCAACACCGGGGAGCTGTTTTTT.